Following are 12 T cell receptor beta chains from one sample sequenced in a study of T cells after yellow fever vaccination. In TCRdb, the 5' RACE reads were re-called with MiXCR into one record per CDR3 protein. Altogether a few hundred thousand distinct CDR3 sequences are present, around 6.8% being singletons, with the ten largest covering over 15%. The source was PBMCs, collected around 45 days after the first yellow fever vaccination. The receptors originated from a man aged 18 to 29 who received the YFV17D yellow fever vaccine.

The CDR3 coding sequence is TGCGCCAGCAGCTTGTTTCTAGCGGCACAAGAGACCCAGTACTTC. Protein product: CASSLFLAAQETQYF. The chain joins TRBV5-1 to TRBJ2-5; 7 positions match TRBD2. The CDR3 spans 15 residues. V trimming: 1 base; J trimming: 2 bases; junction bases outside the gene matches: 5. From germline, CDR1 is SGHRS and CDR2 YFSETQ. The full variable domain, completed using reference TRBV5-1 and TRBJ2-5, is KAGVTQTPRYLIKTRGQQVTLSCSPISGHRSVSWYQQTPGQGLQFLFEYFSETQRNKGNFPGRFSGRQFSNSRSEMNVSTLELGDSALYLCASSLFLAAQETQYFGPGTRLLVL.

The sample holds a few counts of this clonotype. V usage is TRBV20-1 and J usage is TRBJ1-5, with D unclear. V was shortened by 7 bases and J by 0 bases, with 10 bases between the two germline ends. The CDR3 consists of 13 residues. Germline CDR1 reads DFQATT; CDR2 reads SNEGSKA (reference sequence). The DNA for the CDR3 is TGCAGTGGGGAAAGATATAGCAATCAGCCCCAGCATTTT. Amino acids: CSGERYSNQPQHF.

This clonotype has ten or more counts. This chain connects TRBV5-1 to TRBJ2-5, with a possible D match to TRBD1 (6 bases). Germline CDR1 SGHRS, CDR2 YFSETQ. The CDR3 is made up of 13 amino acids. V was clipped by 4 bases and J by 3 bases, with 10 bases between them. In DNA form, the CDR3 reads TGCGCCAGCAGCATCGGACAGAAAGAGACCCAGTACTTC. It specifies CASSIGQKETQYF.

This clonotype showed up just a few times. This chain links TRBV5-1 with TRBJ2-1; a possible D gene is TRBD1 (6 bases). The germline gives CDR1 SGHRS, CDR2 YFSETQ. The CDR3 has 15 amino acids. V was trimmed by 8 bases and J by 0 bases, leaving 15 bases between them. CDR3 amino acids: CASKETGSSYNEQFF. As DNA, the CDR3 is TGCGCCAGTAAGGAAACAGGGAGCTCCTACAATGAGCAGTTCTTC.

The V call is TRBV6-2 or TRBV6-3, the J call TRBJ2-7; TRBD2 aligns across 15 bases. The V segment lost 2 bases and the J segment 4 bases; nucleotides outside the gene matches: 3. The CDR3 sequence is 16 residues long. CDR1 and CDR2 from the germline V gene are MNHEY and SVGEGT. CDR3 coding DNA: TGTGCCAGCAGTTACCGGACTAGCGGGGGGGTGTACGAGCAGTACGTC. Protein product: CASSYRTSGGVYEQYV.

Only a few counts were recorded for this clonotype. V is TRBV6-2 or TRBV6-3 and J is TRBJ2-3, with D hard to call. There are 15 residues in the CDR3. The germline gives CDR1 MNHEY, CDR2 SVGEGT. The V end was cut by 3 bases, the J end by 6 bases, with 16 bases between. The CDR3 sequence is CASSYRPFLWDTQYF. CDR3 nucleotide sequence: TGTGCCAGCAGTTATAGGCCCTTCTTGTGGGATACGCAGTATTTT.

This clonotype has a count of ten or more. The rearrangement uses TRBV20-1 and TRBJ2-1; no reliable D call. Germline V gene sequence: CDR1 DFQATT, CDR2 SNEGSKA (reference sequence). CDR3 length: 13 amino acids. V shed 1 base and J shed 3 bases, with 7 bases lying between them. DNA of the CDR3: TGCAGTGCTAGAGCACGCAGCTACAATGAGCAGTTCTTC. As protein: CSARARSYNEQFF.

This clonotype was seen a few times. Germline and junction disagree at one end, which may indicate a read error. V and J are TRBV4-1 and TRBJ2-5; 8 bases fit TRBD2. CDR1 is MGHRA and CDR2 is YSYEKL in the germline V gene. This CDR3 comprises 13 residues. CDR3 nucleotides: TGCGCCAGCAGCCAAGAAGGGAGCGGGGGTCTCGACTTC. Its translation: CASSQEGSGGLDF.

The chain employs TRBV15 and TRBJ1-2; a possible D gene is TRBD1 (6 bases). Per germline, CDR1 LNHNV and CDR2 YYDKDF (reference sequence). The CDR3 sequence is 16 residues long. V lost 0 bases and J 4 bases, leaving 15 bases between the germline ends. The CDR3 DNA sequence: TGTGCCACCAGCAGAGATGGAGGGGGACGTCTCTATGGCTACACCTTC. Its translation: CATSRDGGGRLYGYTF.

This chain joins TRBV12-3 or TRBV12-4 and TRBJ1-2, with 8 nucleotides matching TRBD1. The CDR3 spans 15 residues. V lost 2 bases, J lost 4 bases, and 6 bases stayed unmatched. As DNA, the CDR3 is TGTGCCAGCAGTTTACGAGGACAGGGACCCTATGGCTACACCTTC. The encoded protein is CASSLRGQGPYGYTF.

This chain joins TRBV12-2 and TRBJ2-3; the table assigns TRBD1, which was not confirmed against the DNA. TRBV12-2 has pseudogene status. The length of the CDR3 is 20 residues. This CDR3 is CASRPRQGAGDWSNTDTQYF. In DNA, the CDR3 is TGTGCAAGTCGCCCTCGACAGGGGGCAGGGGATTGGTCAAACACAGATACGCAGTATTTT.

This clonotype was seen a few times. The CDR3 DNA reads as TGTGCCAGCAGTGGGACTAGCGGGGGGGCCCGGAACATTCAGTACTTC. It yields the protein CASSGTSGGARNIQYF. This chain links TRBV2 with TRBJ2-4, with 15 bases aligning to TRBD2. Unmatched junction bases numbered 5, after V lost 4 bases and J lost 7 bases. The germline gives CDR1 SNHLY, CDR2 FYNNEI. This CDR3 is 16 amino acids long.